This T cell receptor beta chain was sequenced during a study of cytomegalovirus exposure and HLA in healthy donors. Trimming shortened V by 8 bases and J by 4 bases, and 12 bases separated the two germline ends. This CDR3 spans 13 amino acids. Germline-derived CDR1 and CDR2 are SGHAT and FQNNGV. PCR involved 60 Vbeta and 13 Jbeta primers. Produced via immunoSEQ multiplex PCR; TCRdb's table is partial and in-frame only. Of approximately 150,000 clones listed, roughly 80% were seen once; the top ten hold less than 3%. The TCR sequence derives from a woman younger than 45 in good health and CMV-seronegative. The chain joins TRBV11-2 to TRBJ2-1; no firm D call. Source material: PBMCs. CDR3 amino acids: CASSWARYNEQFF. The DNA of the CDR3 is TGTGCCAGCTCCTGGGCCAGATACAATGAGCAGTTCTTC.